The clone carrying this T cell receptor (beta chain) was seen repeatedly, ten times or more. Arm-PCR of CDR3 regions with iRepertoire HTBI primers generated TCR beta libraries. TCRdb independently ran MiXCR on the multiplex PCR reads; one entry per CDR3 protein. This table has over 650,000 distinct CDR3 sequences, around 30% appearing once. This entry is derived from a study of regulatory T cells in long-lasting Graves disease. The time point here: persistent/refractory GD, antithyroid drugs over 5 years with positive TRAb. Scientists built the TCR library using RNA that was extracted from PBMCs. The CDR3 runs 14 residues. Trimming removed 4 bases from V and 9 bases from J, with 13 bases in between. Looked up from germline, CDR1 is SNHLY and CDR2 is FYNNEI.

The rearrangement uses TRBV2 and TRBJ1-6; D unresolved. This receptor was identified in a female donor with Graves disease. The sequencing here drew on peripheral blood mononuclear cells (PBMCs), taken when the disease was refractory, from a patient treated with antithyroid drugs. The CDR3 loop is CASSATAGVSPLHF. DNA for the CDR3: TGTGCCAGCAGTGCAACAGCGGGAGTTTCACCCCTCCACTTT.